The clone carrying this T cell receptor beta chain was observed a handful of times. The antigen is undetermined. This record comes from a study of OX40 agonist ivuxolimab in advanced cancers. Turning to the study itself: The group had a mean age of about 65 years, ranged from about 23 to 85, and was 80% to 90% male.

Libraries were prepared by immunoSEQ multiplex PCR; TCRdb keeps only in-frame clonotypes and omits some of them. The table shows about 45,000 clones, with roughly 80% occurring only once. The ends were cut back, 8 bases at V and 8 bases at J, with 15 bases in the middle. The CDR3 covers 12 residues. Germline assignment: CDR1 MNHEY and CDR2 SVGAGI. Notes on the study in general: Nonresponders included some who also had low normalized T-cell clonal expansion. The CD4+ and CD8+ T cells in the blood had expanded clonally by week 6 at 0.1 to 3.0 mg/kg.

Systemic immunosuppression or autoimmune disease history was grounds to exclude patients. This sequence joins TRBV6-5 and TRBJ1-1, with unresolved D. This sequence originates from an adult with an advanced solid tumor such as melanoma, head and neck, liver or kidney cancer. The sample was CD4+ or CD8+ T cells sorted from blood, taken in a trial of the OX40 agonist ivuxolimab. CDR3 sequence reads: CASRTGSLEAFF. For the CDR3, the DNA is TGTGCCAGCCGGACGGGGTCGTTGGAAGCTTTCTTT.